The clone carrying this T cell receptor (beta chain) was counted ten times or more. The record originates from a study of regulatory T cells in long-lasting Graves disease. Time point indicated: persistent/refractory GD, antithyroid drugs over 5 years with positive TRAb. There was RNA extracted from PBMCs, and the TCR library was made from it. The CDR3 length is 15 residues. Germline assignment: CDR1 MNHEY and CDR2 SVGAGI. V dropped 0 bases and J dropped 7; count of bases not matched to a gene: 3. In building TCR beta libraries, iRepertoire HTBI primers were used together with Arm-PCR of CDR3 regions. TCRdb analysed the multiplex PCR reads with MiXCR anew, one entry per CDR3 protein. The table shows approximately 400,000 distinct CDR3 sequences, with around 21% occurring only once.

This TCR came from a female donor with Graves disease. The chain carries TRBV6-5 and TRBJ1-6; the match to TRBD1 covers 7 bases. Source: peripheral blood mononuclear cells (PBMCs), taken when the disease was refractory, from a patient treated with antithyroid drugs. CDR3 region: CASSYSGGLNSPLHF. CDR3 bases: TGTGCCAGCAGTTACTCAGGGGGCTTGAATTCACCCCTCCACTTT.